The 31 T cell receptor beta chains presented below share a single source sample, sequenced in a study of shared clonotypes between healthy human individuals. TCRdb's table, derived via immunoSEQ multiplex PCR, lists solely in-frame clones and lacks some. The sample contains about 480,000 clones, 70% to 80% of which appear only once. Sequencing input: PBMCs. These TCRs come from a woman aged 40 to 49 in good health. Some clones in this sample may be carry-over from other donors' samples.

The chain employs TRBV30 and TRBJ1-6; the D is unclear. Trimming shortened V by 0 bases and J by 3 bases, and 12 bases separated the two germline ends. The germline V gene encodes CDR1 GTSNPN and CDR2 SVGIG (reference sequence). The CDR3 sequence is 16 residues long. In DNA, the CDR3 is TGTGCCTGGAGTGTAATCATTACGGACTATAATTCACCCCTCCACTTT. Its translation: CAWSVIITDYNSPLHF. The full variable domain, in which reference TRBV30 and TRBJ1-6 provide the parts outside the CDR3, is SQTIHQWPATLVQPVGSPLSLECTVEGTSNPNLYWYRQAAGRGLQLLFYSVGIGQISSEVPQNLSASRPQDRQFILSSKKLLLSDSGFYLCAWSVIITDYNSPLHFGNGTRLTVT.

This clone was recorded once. In the same sample, other DNA sequences code for this CDR3. The chain has TRBV27 and TRBJ2-5; TRBD1 aligns across 7 bases. V trimming: 3 bases; J trimming: 2 bases; junction bases outside the gene matches: 3. Germline CDR1 and CDR2: MNHEY and SMNVEV (reference sequence). The CDR3 totals 14 residues. Written as DNA, the CDR3 is TGTGCCAGCAGTTTTGGGGGACAGCAAGAGACCCAGTACTTC. It translates to CASSFGGQQETQYF.

The V gene is TRBV29-1, the J gene TRBJ2-3; 12 positions match TRBD1. This CDR3 is 16 amino acids long. V shed 0 bases and J 3 bases; nucleotides not matched to a gene: 4. Germline V gene lookup returns CDR1 SQVTM and CDR2 ANQGSEA. Here the CDR3 DNA reads TGCAGCGTTGAAGATAGGGACAGGGGGCGAACAGATACGCAGTATTTT. Protein: CSVEDRDRGRTDTQYF.

The rearrangement uses TRBV19 and TRBJ2-3; 10 bases align to TRBD2. After removal of 5 bases from V and 6 bases from J, the junction contained 8 bases not matched to a gene. The CDR3 spans 15 residues. CDR1 and CDR2 (germline): LNHDA, SQIVND (reference sequence). The CDR3 DNA is TGTGCCAGTAGTGTCGTAGCGGGAGGCCCCGATACGCAGTATTTT. Protein product: CASSVVAGGPDTQYF.

This rearrangement joins TRBV21-1 to TRBJ1-5. TRBV21-1 is tagged as a pseudogene. The CDR3 loop spans 15 amino acids. The CDR3, as DNA: TGTGCCAGCAGCAAAGATTTGTCGGGGACTCAGCCCCAGCATTTT. Translation: CASSKDLSGTQPQHF.

The rearrangement links TRBV5-4 to TRBJ2-3; D is uncertain. Per the germline V gene, CDR1 is SGHNT and CDR2 is YYREEE (reference sequence). V shed 4 bases and J shed 0 bases, with 9 bases lying between them. This CDR3 contains 14 residues. The CDR3 bases are TGTGCCAGCAGCCCTATGATGAGCACAGATACGCAGTATTTT. Encoded protein: CASSPMMSTDTQYF.

This clone was detected only once. V is TRBV11-2 and J is TRBJ2-7; the D is unclear. V was cut by 5 bases and J by 3 bases, with 14 bases left in between. Germline CDR1 is SGHAT and CDR2 is FQNNGV. There are 14 residues in the CDR3. The CDR3 region is CASSPLLGLYEQYF. CDR3 coding DNA: TGTGCCAGCAGCCCCCTTCTGGGTCTCTACGAGCAGTACTTC.

The CDR3 nucleotides are TGTGCCAGCAGCCACCCGGACAGGCGGTGGCCACTGAAAGAAGCTTTCTTT. It translates to CASSHPDRRWPLKEAFF. The chain couples TRBV11-3 to TRBJ1-1; TRBD1 agrees at 7 bases. The CDR3 runs 17 residues. V lost 5 bases to trimming and J lost 8 bases; unmatched junction nucleotides: 20. CDR1 and CDR2 (germline): SGHNT, YENEEA. Filled out from reference TRBV11-3 and TRBJ1-1, the complete variable domain reads EAGVVQSPRYKIIEKKQPVAFWCNPISGHNTLYWYLQNLGQGPELLIRYENEEAVDDSQLPKDRFSAERLKGVDSTLKIQPAELGDSAVYLCASSHPDRRWPLKEAFFGQGTRLTVV.

V and J are TRBV2 and TRBJ1-2; 10 positions match TRBD1. CDR1 is SNHLY and CDR2 is FYNNEI in the germline V gene. The CDR3 spans 16 residues. V shed 8 bases and J 4 bases; nucleotides not matched to a gene: 13. As DNA, the CDR3 is TGTGCCAGCGTTCGGGACAGGGGTGGGTACAGCTATGGCTACACCTTC. Protein sequence: CASVRDRGGYSYGYTF. Full variable domain (rest looked up from reference TRBV2 and TRBJ1-2): EPEVTQTPSHQVTQMGQEVILRCVPISNHLYFYWYRQILGQKVEFLVSFYNNEISEKSEIFDDQFSVERPDGSNFTLKIRSTKLEDSAMYFCASVRDRGGYSYGYTFGSGTRLTVV.

The chain is built from TRBV28 and TRBJ2-1, with D unresolved. Trimming pared 4 bases from V and 5 bases from J, leaving 0 bases between. CDR3 length: 10 residues. The V gene's germline CDR1 is MDHEN and CDR2 SYDVKM. DNA for the CDR3: TGTGCCAGCAGTTACAATGAGCAGTTCTTC. Protein sequence: CASSYNEQFF.

This chain joins TRBV28 and TRBJ2-7, with a weak D call TRBD2 (6 bases). Germline CDR1 reads MDHEN; CDR2 reads SYDVKM. The germline V and J ends were trimmed by 6 bases and 6 bases, with 21 bases remaining between them. CDR3 length: 15 amino acids. The CDR3 DNA reads as TGTGCCAGCAGGGGACTTGGGGCAGCGTACCTCGAGCAGTACTTC. It codes for CASRGLGAAYLEQYF.

The gene calls are TRBV6-6 and TRBJ1-1; 7 bases align to TRBD1. Per the germline V gene, CDR1 is MNHNY and CDR2 is SVGAGI (reference sequence). This CDR3 spans 16 amino acids. V shed 6 bases and J 1 base; nucleotides not matched to a gene: 11. The CDR3, as DNA: TGTGCCAGCAGCCTCCCGAGGGGGCGGGGGAACACTGAAGCTTTCTTT. Protein product: CASSLPRGRGNTEAFF.

The chain has TRBV7-6 and TRBJ2-7, with TRBD2 identical over 7 bases. The CDR3 loop spans 17 amino acids. The trim removed 5 bases at V and 1 base at J, leaving 14 bases unmatched. Germline values: CDR1 SGHVS, CDR2 FNYEAQ. The CDR3 protein is CASSHRLGRAMSYEQYF. The CDR3, as DNA: TGTGCCAGCAGCCACAGGCTTGGGAGGGCCATGTCCTACGAGCAGTACTTC.

The genes are TRBV4-1 and TRBJ2-5, with D possibly being TRBD2 (6 bases). The CDR3 covers 13 residues. V was shortened by 3 bases and J by 2 bases, with 7 bases between the two germline ends. Germline loops: CDR1 MGHRA, CDR2 YSYEKL. Written as DNA, the CDR3 is TGCGCCAGCAGCCAGGGACTGCAAGAGACCCAGTACTTC. It encodes CASSQGLQETQYF.

This chain uses TRBV29-1 with TRBJ2-5, with D perhaps matching TRBD2 (6 bases). The J call is doubtful: the DNA matches TRBJ2-7 better. The germline V gene has CDR1 SQVTM and CDR2 ANQGSEA. CDR3 length: 13 residues. CDR3 DNA sequence: TGCAGCGCGAAGGAGGGTCCCACCTACGAGCAGTACTTC. It specifies CSAKEGPTYEQYF.

The V gene is TRBV9, the J gene TRBJ2-3, with 8 bases that match TRBD1. V was clipped by 3 bases and J by 2 bases; unmatched bases: 5. The CDR3 runs 15 residues. CDR1 and CDR2 from the germline V gene are SGDLS and YYNGEE. CDR3: CASSGTGWHTDTQYF. DNA of the CDR3: TGTGCCAGCAGCGGGACAGGGTGGCACACAGATACGCAGTATTTT. The variable domain in full, completed from reference TRBV9 and TRBJ2-3, reads DSGVTQTPKHLITATGQRVTLRCSPRSGDLSVYWYQQSLDQGLQFLIQYYNGEERAKGNILERFSAQQFPDLHSELNLSSLELGDSALYFCASSGTGWHTDTQYFGPGTRLTVL.

The chain links TRBV5-4 to TRBJ1-1, with 10 nucleotides matching TRBD1. V lost 4 bases and J lost 3; bases outside the gene matches: 15. The CDR3 sequence is 18 residues long. Per germline, CDR1 SGHNT and CDR2 YYREEE (reference sequence). CDR3: CASSPPSGQGKYDTEAFF. CDR3 DNA sequence: TGTGCCAGCAGCCCTCCATCGGGACAGGGGAAATACGACACTGAAGCTTTCTTT.

This chain connects TRBV11-2 to TRBJ2-5, with D unclear. V gave up 5 bases and J gave up 5 bases, with 15 bases separating them. CDR3 length equals 14 residues. Per the germline V gene, CDR1 is SGHAT and CDR2 is FQNNGV. The DNA of the CDR3 is TGTGCCAGCAGCCCCCGCGAGGTCAGGGAGACCCAGTACTTC. Encoded protein: CASSPREVRETQYF.

The sample holds a few counts of this clone. V is TRBV7-9 and J is TRBJ1-5, with D perhaps matching TRBD1 (5 bases). Germline loops: CDR1 SEHNR, CDR2 FQNEAQ (reference sequence). Between the trimmed V and J ends, which lost 1 base and 0 bases, there was a span of 13 bases. The CDR3 spans 17 residues. The CDR3 nucleotides are TGTGCCAGCAGCTTAGGGCAGGGATTTGGTAGCAATCAGCCCCAGCATTTT. Its protein product is CASSLGQGFGSNQPQHF.

The DNA for the CDR3 is TGTGCCAGCAGTATCCACTCGACTAGCTCCTACGAGCAGTACTTC. Translated: CASSIHSTSSYEQYF. The chain uses TRBV6-5 and TRBJ2-7, with D possibly TRBD2 on 6 matching bases. The CDR3 spans 15 residues. The germline CDR1 and CDR2 sequences are MNHEY and SVGAGI. V gave up 5 bases and J gave up 0 bases, with 14 bases separating them.

This clone was counted once. J is TRBJ1-1 and V is TRBV25-1, with 12 bases identical to TRBD1. The ends lost 6 bases at V and 3 bases at J; junction bases unmatched: 5. CDR3 length: 15 amino acids. Germline loops: CDR1 MGHDK, CDR2 SYGVNS. This chain's CDR3 is CASRGTGGSYTEAFF. The CDR3 coding sequence is TGTGCCAGCAGAGGGACAGGGGGCAGTTACACTGAAGCTTTCTTT.

This chain joins TRBV7-8 and TRBJ1-1, with TRBD1 as a possible D gene (5 bases). The germline CDR1 and CDR2 sequences are SGHVS and FQNEAQ. This CDR3 contains 13 residues. V was cut by 5 bases and J by 4 bases, with 11 bases left in between. DNA of the CDR3: TGTGCCAGCAGCCCCACCGGGACCACTGAAGCTTTCTTT. Translated, it gives CASSPTGTTEAFF. Variable domain in full (rest from reference TRBV7-8 and TRBJ1-1): GAGVSQSPRYKVAKRGQDVALRCDPISGHVSLFWYQQALGQGPEFLTYFQNEAQLDKSGLPSDRFFAERPEGSVSTLKIQRTQQEDSAVYLCASSPTGTTEAFFGQGTRLTVV.

V is TRBV15 and J is TRBJ2-1, with a tentative D call TRBD2 (6 bases). In germline, CDR1 is LNHNV, CDR2 YYDKDF (reference sequence). The CDR3 totals 16 residues. Trimming pared 2 bases from V and 1 base from J, leaving 12 bases between. The CDR3: CATSRPLAPSYNEQFF. The CDR3 DNA is TGTGCCACCAGCAGACCTCTAGCGCCATCCTACAATGAGCAGTTCTTC.

The CDR3 loop reads CASSREGLSHEQYF. The CDR3 DNA is TGTGCCAGCAGCCGAGAGGGACTATCTCACGAGCAGTACTTC. The chain employs TRBV2 and TRBJ2-7; 7 bases map to TRBD2. In germline, CDR1 is SNHLY, CDR2 FYNNEI. This CDR3 has 14 residues. Trimming at V came to 6 bases and at J to 5 bases, leaving 10 bases not matched to a gene.

In this sample, this clone turned up once. This CDR3 reads CASSFLSSGSFEQFF. CDR3 DNA sequence: TGTGCCAGCAGTTTTCTCTCTAGCGGGAGTTTTGAGCAGTTCTTC. The V call is TRBV27, the J call TRBJ2-1; 10 bases fit TRBD2. Unmatched junction bases numbered 8, after V lost 3 bases and J lost 9 bases. Germline V gene lookup returns CDR1 MNHEY and CDR2 SMNVEV (reference sequence). This CDR3 is 15 amino acids long.

As concerns this clone: This CDR3 is also generated by other DNA sequences in the sample. This rearrangement joins TRBV5-1 to TRBJ2-7; 7 bases match TRBD2. Germline CDR1 and CDR2: SGHRS and YFSETQ. V trimming: 0 bases; J trimming: 0 bases; junction bases outside the gene matches: 3. The CDR3 runs 15 residues. CDR3: CASSLGGSGSYEQYF. CDR3 DNA sequence: TGCGCCAGCAGCTTGGGCGGGAGCGGCTCCTACGAGCAGTACTTC. Full variable domain (rest looked up from reference TRBV5-1 and TRBJ2-7): KAGVTQTPRYLIKTRGQQVTLSCSPISGHRSVSWYQQTPGQGLQFLFEYFSETQRNKGNFPGRFSGRQFSNSRSEMNVSTLELGDSALYLCASSLGGSGSYEQYFGPGTRLTVT.

This clone was detected a few times. The chain combines TRBV5-4 with TRBJ2-7, with TRBD2 as a possible D gene (7 bases). This CDR3 is 15 amino acids long. Germline assignment: CDR1 SGHNT and CDR2 YYREEE (reference sequence). The V end was cut by 4 bases, the J end by 6 bases, with 20 bases between. CDR3 region: CASSQGEGEYAEQYF. The CDR3 DNA sequence: TGTGCCAGCAGCCAAGGGGAGGGGGAATACGCCGAGCAGTACTTC.

The chain couples TRBV27 to TRBJ1-1, with a possible D match to TRBD1 (5 bases). Germline CDR1 is MNHEY and CDR2 is SMNVEV (reference sequence). The CDR3 has 14 residues. Trimming left V 4 bases short and J 4 bases short, with 13 bases between. DNA of the CDR3: TGTGCCAGCAGTTCCTGGGGGGGAGGCACTGAAGCTTTCTTT. Translation gives CASSSWGGGTEAFF.

The V and J genes are TRBV6-1 and TRBJ2-7; D unclear. The V end was cut by 0 bases, the J end by 3 bases, with 9 bases between. Germline CDR1 and CDR2: MNHNS and SASEGT. The CDR3 runs to 14 residues. Here the CDR3 DNA reads TGTGCCAGCAGTGAAGCGATTAGGGTCTACGAGCAGTACTTC. As protein: CASSEAIRVYEQYF.

The V call is TRBV30, the J call TRBJ2-5; 8 nucleotides line up with TRBD2. CDR3 length: 16 amino acids. CDR1 and CDR2 from the germline V gene are GTSNPN and SVGIG (reference sequence). The ends lost 0 bases at V and 5 bases at J; junction bases unmatched: 11. The DNA of the CDR3 is TGTGCCTGGAGTGTACGGGTAGCGGGACCCGGCGAGACCCAGTACTTC. It yields the protein CAWSVRVAGPGETQYF.

The chain joins TRBV23-1 to TRBJ2-7, with TRBD2 matching 12 bases. TRBV23-1 is noted as an ORF with a role that remains uncertain. J was trimmed by 0 bases and V by 1 base; bases with no gene match: 13. This CDR3 is 20 amino acids long. The chain's CDR3 is CASSQFSASGRDRPSYEQYF. CDR3 DNA sequence: TGCGCCAGCAGTCAATTCTCCGCTAGCGGGAGGGATAGACCCTCCTACGAGCAGTACTTC.